This T cell receptor beta chain was found in a study of shared clonotypes between healthy human individuals (dated by TCRdb to about 2020). Study-level background: A few men and two women, aged 18 to 49 years, made up the cohort. For each donor, three plates each were used for CD4 naive and CD4 memory, two plates were used for CD8 naive, and one plate was used for CD8 memory. To estimate repertoire size and how much clonotypes are shared between individuals, the study performed deep sequencing of blood TCR repertoires from roughly five healthy adults. Libraries were prepared and TCR repertoires were sequenced by different laboratories using diverse techniques, in order to increase sequencing depth and limit assay-specific biases. Between about 0.85 and 9.5 billion PBMCs per donor were obtained by leukapheresis. What the authors observed across the whole study: Across four donors, about 5% of naive CD4, approximately 3.6% of naive CD8, 2.3% of memory CD4, and about 0.44% of memory CD8 clonotypes were shared. Based on pairwise subsampling, the degree of clonotype sharing among donors was expected to be affected by sequencing depth. The genetic and exposure-history diversity represented was limited by the small number of donors. Compared with non-shared clonotypes, clonotypes shared by all four sorted-subset donors had higher generation probabilities. Rarefaction of sorted-subset datasets indicated incomplete sequencing despite the large sequencing depth. Sampling was restricted to blood, and TCR repertoires in tissues likely differ from the TCR repertoires found in blood. Naive subsets generally had larger estimated clonotype richness than memory subsets.

As to this clone: Its antigen remains unidentified. The sample holds no much larger clone one base away, and base qualities are not on file.

Using the deep immunoSEQ assay, multiplex PCR amplified TCR CDR3 regions from genomic DNA. Extracted genomic DNA from each cell subset was spread evenly across all wells of several immunoSEQ 96-well plates, with each plate serving as a replicate. Each replicate PCR for sorted subsets received about 220 ng genomic DNA, equal to tens of thousands of T cell genomes. Purified libraries were quantified with a Qubit 3.0 fluorometer, sized on a Bioanalyzer 2100, and re-quantified with the KAPA Library Quantification kit. Every immunoSEQ 96-well plate was sequenced on a separate single-read 150-cycle Illumina NextSeq 550 flow cell. The authors processed their data as follows. The immunoSEQ output contained only junctional sequences without quality scores, so filtering could not match that applied to full-length reads. Sequences were annotated with PyIR, a Python wrapper for IgBLAST v1.9, and V/J genes and CDR3 were assigned using IMGT germline references. Reads were filtered out if the reads had weak V/J assignments (E-value above 1e-6), no CDR3, stop codons, out-of-frame junctions, or ambiguous translated residues. V3J clonotypes were defined as sequences sharing an identical inferred V gene, J gene, and CDR3 amino acid sequence. The percentage overlap between two repertoires was calculated by dividing the number of shared unique clonotypes by the size of the smaller repertoire. Richness of each repertoire was evaluated using RTK rarefaction, the Chao1 estimator, and Recon v2.1 estimates of unobserved clonotypes. Generation probabilities were computed with OLGA for all TCRbeta clonotypes obtained by the gDNA method from four donors. Sourced from immuneACCESS, this table was stored by TCRdb with only in-frame sequences that have V and J called. A share of the clones is absent; for the studies checked, an unresolved V gene accounts for under half, and the remainder has no known explanation. V and J calls plus clone size are reproduced from that table; the DNA served to infer D and trimming. Recorded for this sample are about 2.5 million clones; roughly 92% of them occurred a single time. Approximately 0.4% of the sample belongs to the ten largest clones.

The donors were healthy, HIV-negative adults who had no recently reported acute infections or vaccinations. Every donor was a Caucasian adult living in Nashville, Tennessee, USA. CD4+ T cells were enriched through magnetic negative selection, after which naive cells were positively selected on CD45RA and the remaining negative fraction served as the memory subset. Blood was collected by leukapheresis, and PBMCs were isolated by Ficoll-Histopaque density gradient centrifugation and then cryopreserved in liquid nitrogen vapor phase. Analytical flow cytometry was used to check the purity and quantity of each magnetically sorted T cell population. Genomic DNA was isolated from every sorted fraction and measured by UV absorbance on a Nanodrop 2000c. This sequence originates from a man aged 18 to 35 in good health. Some clones in this sample may be carry-over from other donors' samples. Sequencing input: naive CD4+ T cells from PBMCs. The cell subset or site label of this sample denotes: CD45RA+ positively selected.

Here is the DNA: TGTGCCAGCAGCGTAGAACCCAGGGTGGGCACTGAAGCTTTCTTT. It specifies CASSVEPRVGTEAFF. Rearrangement joined TRBV9 to TRBJ1-1; TRBD1 is a weak D gene call, 5 bases matching. Trimming takes 0 bases from V and 4 bases from J, and the germline ends sit 13 bases apart. Per the germline V gene, SGDLS is the CDR1 and YYNGEE is the CDR2. The CDR3 sequence holds 15 residues, the cysteine and phenylalanine included. Only the CDR3 DNA stays, 45 bases, in frame from base 1.